This entry lists 3 T cell receptor beta chains sequenced from one sample in a study of human T cells and chemical hapten exposure. TCRdb used MiXCR to reprocess the RACE reads, holding one entry per CDR3 protein. This table holds 85,000 to 90,000 distinct CDR3 sequences, 8% to 10% found once. Described time point: pre-sensitization, week 0. Treatment noted: therapeutic diphenylcyclopropenone sensitization with weekly scalp DPC. The material was whole blood, obtained in connection with sensitization to the hapten diphenylcyclopropenone (DPC). These receptors originate from a woman in her thirties or forties with alopecia areata. Some clones in this sample may be carry-over from other donors' samples.

This clonotype showed up just a few times. The genes are TRBV29-1 and TRBJ2-5, with unresolved D. In germline, CDR1 is SQVTM, CDR2 ANQGSEA. The CDR3 consists of 8 residues. Trimming pared 3 bases from V and 14 bases from J, leaving 7 bases between. The CDR3 sequence is CSVEGRYF. Written as DNA, the CDR3 is TGCAGCGTTGAGGGCCGTTACTTC.

This clonotype was recorded at least ten times. This CDR3 reads CASSPPTGPTWGYTF. The CDR3 DNA is TGTGCCAGCTCACCGCCGACAGGGCCGACGTGGGGCTACACCTTC. The V gene is TRBV18, the J gene TRBJ1-2, with 7 bases that match TRBD1. Germline V lookup: CDR1 KGHSH, CDR2 LQKENI. CDR3 length equals 15 residues. The ends lost 3 bases at V and 8 bases at J; junction bases unmatched: 12.

Only a few counts were recorded for this clonotype. The CDR3 DNA is TGTGCCAGCAGTGAAGTGGCAGGGCACACCGGGGAGCTGTTTTTT. Amino acid sequence: CASSEVAGHTGELFF. The chain joins TRBV2 to TRBJ2-2; TRBD1 might be the D (5 bases). CDR1 SNHLY and CDR2 FYNNEI come from the germline V gene. The CDR3 is 15 residues long. V shed 1 base and J shed 3 bases, with 9 bases lying between them.